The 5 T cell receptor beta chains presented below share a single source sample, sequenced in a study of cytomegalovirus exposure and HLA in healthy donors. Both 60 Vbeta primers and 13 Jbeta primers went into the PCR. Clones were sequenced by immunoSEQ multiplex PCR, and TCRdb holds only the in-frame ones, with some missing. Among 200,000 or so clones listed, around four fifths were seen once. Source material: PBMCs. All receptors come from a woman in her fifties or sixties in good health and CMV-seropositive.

The CDR3 nucleotides are TGCAGCGTTGAGAGGGGGCGAGCCGGGGAGCTGTTTTTT. Translated, it gives CSVERGRAGELFF. This sequence joins TRBV29-1 and TRBJ2-2, with 7 bases identical to TRBD1. Germline V gene sequence: CDR1 SQVTM, CDR2 ANQGSEA. The CDR3 is 13 amino acids. V lost 3 bases to trimming and J lost 6 bases; unmatched junction nucleotides: 4.

Here the CDR3 reads CASRGTVREGYTF. CDR3 DNA: TGTGCCAGCAGGGGGACAGTTCGGGAGGGCTACACCTTC. The V gene is TRBV28, the J gene TRBJ1-2; 7 bases map to TRBD1. The CDR3 loop spans 13 amino acids. Germline V gene sequence: CDR1 MDHEN, CDR2 SYDVKM. Unmatched junction bases numbered 9, after V lost 6 bases and J lost 8 bases.

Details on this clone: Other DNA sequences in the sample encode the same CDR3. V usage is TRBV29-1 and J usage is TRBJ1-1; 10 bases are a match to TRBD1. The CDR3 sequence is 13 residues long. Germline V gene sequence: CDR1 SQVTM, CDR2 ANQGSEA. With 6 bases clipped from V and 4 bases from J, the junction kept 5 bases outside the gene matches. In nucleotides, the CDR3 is TGCAGCGTAAGCAGACAGGGGGCCACTGAAGCTTTCTTT. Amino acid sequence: CSVSRQGATEAFF.

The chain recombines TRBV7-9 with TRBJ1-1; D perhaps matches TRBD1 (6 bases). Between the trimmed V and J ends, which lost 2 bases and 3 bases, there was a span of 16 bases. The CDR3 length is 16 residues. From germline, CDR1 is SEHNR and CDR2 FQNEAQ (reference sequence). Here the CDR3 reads CASSLRKQGGDTEAFF. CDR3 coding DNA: TGTGCCAGCAGCTTACGCAAACAGGGCGGTGACACTGAAGCTTTCTTT.

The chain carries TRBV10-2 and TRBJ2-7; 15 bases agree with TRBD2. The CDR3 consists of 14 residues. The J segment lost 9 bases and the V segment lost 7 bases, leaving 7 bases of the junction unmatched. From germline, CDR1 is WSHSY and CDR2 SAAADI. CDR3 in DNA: TGCGCCAGCACCGGACTAGCGGGGGGGACAAGGCAGTACTTC. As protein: CASTGLAGGTRQYF.